The rows below give T cell receptor beta chains drawn from one sample of a study of T cell clonotyping in hematopoietic cell transplantation. Repertoires were generated with immunoSEQ multiplex PCR, while TCRdb's copy carries only in-frame clones and drops some. The sample lists around 11,000 clones, 51% occurring once. Sample: peripheral blood mononuclear cells, taken 100 days after allogeneic stem cell transplant. The origin of the receptors is a female patient aged 50-59 years who had an allogeneic stem cell transplant from an unrelated donor, so the T cells may come from the graft donor. Some clones in this sample may be carry-over from other donors' samples. The conserved cysteine and the conserved F or W are not part of the CDR3 here.

J | V | CDR3
TRBJ2-2 | TRBV5-8 | ASSFETLSGELF
TRBJ2-5 | TRBV28 | ASSRSLGETQY
TRBJ2-7 | TRBV30 | AWMSMGGYEQY
TRBJ1-1 | TRBV6-5 | ATALNTEAF
TRBJ2-1 | TRBV29-1 | SVGGNEQF
TRBJ2-5 | TRBV29-1 | SDVEVETQY
TRBJ2-7 | TRBV14 | ASSHWTGYEQY
TRBJ2-3 | TRBV29-1 | SAGADTQY
TRBJ2-7 | TRBV28 | ASSRGQSWAYEQY
TRBJ2-5 | TRBV7-6 | ASSRLQETQY
TRBJ2-2 | TRBV7-2 | ASSAPGLVTGELF
TRBJ2-7 | TRBV4-3 | ASSPAGRDRDEQY
TRBJ1-1 | TRBV30 | AWSSGMNTEAF
TRBJ1-5 | TRBV6-6 | ASSIGLGSAWQPQH
TRBJ2-7 | TRBV30 | AWTPGLRTYEQY
TRBJ1-3 | TRBV25-1 | ASSEPGGGNTIY
TRBJ1-2 | TRBV6-5 | ASSSFDGYT
TRBJ2-5 | TRBV5-6 | ASKSGETQY
TRBJ2-7 | TRBV30 | AWSSGFYEQY
TRBJ2-3 | TRBV27 | ASSFIPGDTQY
TRBJ2-2 | TRBV7-2 | ASSLGTSGGELF
TRBJ1-2 | TRBV19 | ASSISVPYGYT
TRBJ1-4 | TRBV29-1 | SVGGDSEKLF
TRBJ2-2 | TRBV9 | ASSVGVSRNTGELF
TRBJ1-2 | TRBV4-1 | ASSLNIGDGYT
TRBJ1-1 | TRBV6-5 | ASGGMNTEAF
TRBJ2-3 | TRBV29-1 | SVEPSSTDTQY
TRBJ2-1 | TRBV7-2 | ASSSGQGLHEQF
TRBJ1-1 | TRBV29-1 | SVREGGTEAF
TRBJ2-7 | TRBV5-1 | ASSSSGDSYEQY
TRBJ1-6 | TRBV28 | ASSLHTGTGGSPLH
TRBJ2-2 | TRBV6-5 | ASSNRVLEAGELF
TRBJ2-3 | TRBV27 | ATGRPTDTQY
TRBJ1-5 | TRBV2 | ASAWDREQPQH
TRBJ2-7 | TRBV28 | ATRTSGRGSPYEQY
TRBJ2-7 | TRBV30 | AWSVTRHEQY
TRBJ1-2 | TRBV19 | ASSIEGLGVRPNYGYT
TRBJ2-7 | TRBV23-1 | ASSQSALSDRGHEQY
TRBJ2-7 | TRBV30 | AWSVHTVPYEQY